This TCR beta chain derives from a study of neurological immune-mediated disorders. Unsorted libraries were prepared from 2 million PBMCs that had been stored at -80 C. TCRdb itself ran the 5' RACE reads through MiXCR, one entry per CDR3 protein. In the table there are 20,000 to 30,000 distinct CDR3 sequences, 2% to 2.5% of which are singletons. This clonotype came up many times. What it binds is unknown. Study results and caveats: Grouping of repertoires by phylogeny put those of 18 of 34 multiple sclerosis patients into a single related-CDR3 cluster, a possible signature. None of the CDR3 amino acid sequences found in expanded clones was shared across subjects. This suggests that the TCR-beta repertoires were private in all groups.

The source is a woman between 50 and 59 years old with multiple sclerosis. Sample: PBMCs.

The CDR3 DNA sequence: TGTGCCAGCAGACAGGATATGAACACTGAAGCTTTCTTT. Its translation: CASRQDMNTEAFF. This chain uses TRBV6-2 or TRBV6-3 with TRBJ1-1; TRBD1 might be the D (5 bases). The germline V and J ends were trimmed by 6 bases and 0 bases, with 8 bases remaining between them. CDR3 length: 13 amino acids. Germline values: CDR1 MNHEY, CDR2 SVGEGT.